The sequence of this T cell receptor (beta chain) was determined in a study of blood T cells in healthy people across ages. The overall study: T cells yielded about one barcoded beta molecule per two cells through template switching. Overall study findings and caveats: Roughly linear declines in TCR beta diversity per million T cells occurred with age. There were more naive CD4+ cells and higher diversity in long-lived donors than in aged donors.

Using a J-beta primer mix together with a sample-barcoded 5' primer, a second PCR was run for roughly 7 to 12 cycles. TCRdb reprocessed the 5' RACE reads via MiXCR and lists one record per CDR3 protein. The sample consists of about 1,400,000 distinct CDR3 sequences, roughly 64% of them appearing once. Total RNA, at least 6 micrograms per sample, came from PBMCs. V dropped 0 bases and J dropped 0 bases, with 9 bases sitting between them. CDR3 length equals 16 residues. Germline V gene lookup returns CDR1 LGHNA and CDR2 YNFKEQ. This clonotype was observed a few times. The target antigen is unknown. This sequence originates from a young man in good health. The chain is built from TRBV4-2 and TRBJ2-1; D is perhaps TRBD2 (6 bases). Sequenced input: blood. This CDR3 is CASSQDGGRSYNEQFF. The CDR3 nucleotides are TGTGCCAGCAGCCAAGATGGAGGGCGCTCCTACAATGAGCAGTTCTTC.